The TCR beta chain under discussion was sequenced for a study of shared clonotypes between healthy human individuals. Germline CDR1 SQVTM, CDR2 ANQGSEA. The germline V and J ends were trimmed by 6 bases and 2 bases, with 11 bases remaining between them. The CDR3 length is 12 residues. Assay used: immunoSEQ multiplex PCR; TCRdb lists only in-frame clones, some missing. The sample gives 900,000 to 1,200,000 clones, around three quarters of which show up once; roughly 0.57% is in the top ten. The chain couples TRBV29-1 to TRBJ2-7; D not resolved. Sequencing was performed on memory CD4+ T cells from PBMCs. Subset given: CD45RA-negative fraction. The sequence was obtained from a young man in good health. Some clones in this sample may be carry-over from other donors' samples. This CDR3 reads CSVLYATYEQYF. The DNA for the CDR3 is TGCAGCGTACTCTATGCCACCTACGAGCAGTACTTC.